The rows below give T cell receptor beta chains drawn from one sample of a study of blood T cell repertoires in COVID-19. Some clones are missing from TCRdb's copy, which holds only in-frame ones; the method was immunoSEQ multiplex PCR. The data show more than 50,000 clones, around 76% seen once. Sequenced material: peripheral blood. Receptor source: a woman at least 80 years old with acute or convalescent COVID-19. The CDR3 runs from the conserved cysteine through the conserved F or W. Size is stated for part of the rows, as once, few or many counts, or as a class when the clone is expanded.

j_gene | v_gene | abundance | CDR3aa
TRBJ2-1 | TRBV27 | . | CASSNQGGNEQFF
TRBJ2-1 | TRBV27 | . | CASSLSGLNNEQFF
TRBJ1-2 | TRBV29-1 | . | CSARTGGTYGYTF
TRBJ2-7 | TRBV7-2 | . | CASSLDQGSYEQYF
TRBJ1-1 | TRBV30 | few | CAGGGRGANTEAFF
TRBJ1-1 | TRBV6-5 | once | CASTQFTGGYTEAFF
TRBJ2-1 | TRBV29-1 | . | CSVEGGQGSFDEQFF
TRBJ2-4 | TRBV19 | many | CASSPRDRGQGSKNIQYF
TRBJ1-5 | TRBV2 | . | CASSGTGGDQPQHF
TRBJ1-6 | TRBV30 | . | CAWSTQNNSPLHF
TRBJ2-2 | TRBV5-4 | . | CASSLEAGGYGITGELFF
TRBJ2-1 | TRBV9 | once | CASSVGGTSGPHNEQFF
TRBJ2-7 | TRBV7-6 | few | CASSSGQPRFYEQYF
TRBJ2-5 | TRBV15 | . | CATSKRTGSLVETQYF
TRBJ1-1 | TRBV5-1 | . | CASGVRETEAFF
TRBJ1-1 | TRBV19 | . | CASSIAGYRLNTEAFF
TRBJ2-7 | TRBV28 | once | CASGPGGQYF
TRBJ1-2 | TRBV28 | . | CASSSTNYGYTF
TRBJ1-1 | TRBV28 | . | CASTPVGTLPGDTEAFF
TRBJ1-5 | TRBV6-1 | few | CASSRGAADNQPQHF